The clone carrying this T cell receptor (beta chain) was found once. In terms of age and location, participants ranged from roughly 18 to 90 years and lived in under 30 US areas. This sample was included in a study of blood T cell repertoires in COVID-19. For the study at large: Acute and convalescent COVID-19 samples came from the United States, Italy and Spain. T cells, B-cell-depleted T cells, or PBMCs supplied cDNA or gDNA.

The CDR3 runs 12 residues. The J segment lost 5 bases and the V segment lost 6 bases, leaving 0 bases of the junction unmatched. Germline CDR1 and CDR2: MNHEY and SVGAGI. Original handling: From reference gene primer amplification, estimates of nucleated cell counts were derived. Libraries were prepared by immunoSEQ multiplex PCR; TCRdb keeps only in-frame clonotypes and omits some of them. The D gene and trimming were derived from the DNA, and the V and J assignments and clone size from that table. The sample holds 150,000 to 200,000 clones, 76% seen once. This chain connects TRBV6-5 to TRBJ1-5, with 8 positions matching TRBD1. Sequencing was done on a sample of PBMCs or T cells enriched from blood (not recorded which). The source is a woman between 45 and 60 years old with acute COVID-19. The DNA for the CDR3 is TGTGCCAGCAGGACAGGGGATCAGCCCCAGCATTTT. It yields the protein CASRTGDQPQHF.